The source of this TCR beta chain is a study of T cell responses to AZD1222 COVID-19 vaccine. CDR3 length equals 16 residues. Germline CDR1 MNHNS, CDR2 SASEGT. V lost 0 bases and J lost 3; bases outside the gene matches: 6. Libraries were prepared by immunoSEQ multiplex PCR; TCRdb keeps only in-frame clonotypes and omits some of them. The table includes around 130,000 clones, 86% detected once. The chain has TRBV6-1 and TRBJ2-7; 9 bases line up with TRBD2. This sequence originates from an adult in good health. This specimen was peripheral blood, taken on day 0 of AZD1222 vaccination. CDR3 sequence: CASSEAPSGAYYEQYF. CDR3 sequence (DNA): TGTGCCAGCAGTGAAGCGCCTAGCGGGGCTTACTACGAGCAGTACTTC.